This TCR beta chain is from a study of naive and memory T cell subsets (dated by TCRdb to 2016 to 2017). About the study as a whole: The study applied an open-source, UMI-based TCR alpha and beta sequencing pipeline to sorted naive and memory peripheral blood T cell subsets. The results of the functional CMV T cell responses matched the IgG serology results in every case. RNA was DNase-treated and reverse transcribed with TCR constant-region primers, mostly using SuperScript III. The investigation overall reported the following: RNA-based TCR counts may be affected by expression changes linked to T cell activation and differentiation. The repertoire findings for the naive and memory subsets could not be validated against a ground truth, as none was available. TCR abundance followed a power law whose exponent differed between naive and memory subsets but was consistent across the three individuals. Naive repertoires, especially CD8, contained a few larger clonotypes, possibly memory cells re-expressing CD45RA. Following error correction, more than 90% of naive TCR sequences occurred only once, which made naive abundance distributions much steeper than those of memory subsets. In both CD4 and CD8 cells, the Gini index increased while Shannon and inverse Simpson diversity decreased from naive through CM, EM and EMRA. A clonotype was defined as a single alpha or beta chain sequence rather than as a paired alpha/beta receptor.

TCR alpha and beta chain libraries were amplified separately from the second PCR step onward. To determine each donor's CMV status, fresh PBMCs were stimulated overnight with CMV viral lysate, and IFNgamma production from CD4+ T cells was then assessed. Miltenyi beads were used first to positively select CD4 T cells, and CD8 T cells were then positively selected from the CD4-negative fraction. Cells were stained for CD3, CD4, CD8, CD45RA, CD27 and a live/dead dye and were sorted on a BD Aria II into four subsets based on CD45RA and CD27. Three healthy volunteers provided blood, and the blood of each volunteer was split into CD4 and CD8 T cells and then into four differentiation subsets. Approximately 110 ml of peripheral blood was taken from each donor, and PBMC were separated by density-gradient centrifugation on Ficoll-Paque PLUS. Sorted cells were lysed in RLT buffer, and RNA was extracted with a Qiagen RNeasy kit and stored at -80°C.

Libraries were constructed by UMI-ligation and nested PCR. The beta constant-region primer consisted of an equimolar mixture of two oligonucleotides that together covered TRBC1 and TRBC2. Four rounds of PCR were used to amplify ligated cDNA, with nested alpha and beta constant-region primers being used together with the SP2 primer. A single-stranded oligonucleotide containing the SP2 primer and a 12-nucleotide UMI was joined to the 3' end of the cDNA by T4 RNA ligase 1. The ligation reaction was kept at 16 degrees C for 20-24 hours. PCR2 was usually performed as a SYBR Green qPCR and halted at a preset threshold so that over-amplification would not occur. Agencourt AMPure XP magnetic beads were used for all purifications after the first. Libraries were quantified by Qubit and checked on a TapeStation, with a main peak expected near 650 bp. Pooled libraries were sequenced on an Illumina MiSeq with v2 2x251 paired-end kits, typically giving about 0.85-2 million reads per sample. Each sample library was pooled at 4 to 5 nM, and about 4.5-7.5% PhiX was included to improve cluster recognition. Per the authors' processing: Using tag matching that tolerated one base-pair mismatch, Decombinator assigned V and J genes to FASTQ reads that had been processed by Demultiplexor. Collapsinator relied on UMIs to fix sequencing errors as well as frequency errors caused by PCR heterogeneity. TCRs were translated and CDR3s were extracted from the conserved cysteine to the FGXG phenylalanine by CDR3Translator, with non-productive sequences being flagged. Gini, Shannon entropy and inverse Simpson indices were computed after subsampling the repertoires to the same number of UMI-defined TCRs. Within the linear range, a power law was fitted by maximum likelihood to the distributions of clonotype abundance. Similar UMI counts, unique TCR numbers and clonal distributions were obtained with the pipeline and with MIGEC on one naive CD8 sample. One analysis removed from the naive repertoire any naive TCRs that were also present in any memory subset from the same donor. Repertoires were searched for about 7,300 CMV-associated CDR3 sequences compiled from VDJdb and a published dataset. TCRdb took the public reads, trimmed them with fastp at Q25, ran MiXCR for clone calling and kept in-frame beta chains. Each record represents a unique CDR3 protein, reported with the most common genes and DNA among its rows. The authors' filters were not applied to this entry. In all, the sample holds roughly 150,000 distinct CDR3 sequences, and about 20% of those were seen once. Clones ranked in the top ten supply about 0.11% of the sample.

V and J are truncated by 5 bases and 4 bases respectively, leaving an intervening sequence of 15 bases. The CDR3 sequence holds 15 residues, the cysteine and phenylalanine included. The retained sequence is limited to the CDR3, 45 bases, with the frame set at the first base. The germline V gene (reference sequence) specifies SEHNR as CDR1 and FQNEAQ as CDR2. This clonotype has only a few counts. Its antigen remains unidentified. Within one base of it there is no much larger clone, and no base qualities were kept. Rearrangement joined TRBV7-9 to TRBJ2-1; the D segment cannot be called with confidence. This receptor was obtained from a human donor in good health. Sequencing was carried out using naive CD4+ T cells from blood. Taken with the paper, the label for cell subset or site translates to: naive T cells, CD45RA high CD27+. The nucleotide sequence is given as TGTGCCAGCAGCAAATATCTGTCCTCGTACAATGAGCAGTTCTTC. This encodes CASSKYLSSYNEQFF.